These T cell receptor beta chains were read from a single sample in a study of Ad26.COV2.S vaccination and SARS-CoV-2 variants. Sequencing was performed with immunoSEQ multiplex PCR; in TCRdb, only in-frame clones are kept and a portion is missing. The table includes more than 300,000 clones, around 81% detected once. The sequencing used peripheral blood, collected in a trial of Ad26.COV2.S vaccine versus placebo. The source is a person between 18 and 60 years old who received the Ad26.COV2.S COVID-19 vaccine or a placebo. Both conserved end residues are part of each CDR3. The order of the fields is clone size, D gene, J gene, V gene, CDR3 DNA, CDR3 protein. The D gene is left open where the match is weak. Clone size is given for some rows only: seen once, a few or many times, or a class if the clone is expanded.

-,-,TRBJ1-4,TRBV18,TGTGCCAGCTCACCTCGACCCAAGGATGAAAAACTGTTTTTT,CASSPRPKDEKLFF
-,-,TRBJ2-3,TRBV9,TGTGCCAGCAGCGTCGCTAGCCGGACAGATACGCAGTATTTT,CASSVASRTDTQYF
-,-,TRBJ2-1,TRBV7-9,TGTGCCAGCAGCTTTTTATCGAACAGGCTAAATTACAATGAGCAGTTCTTC,CASSFLSNRLNYNEQFF
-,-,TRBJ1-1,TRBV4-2,TGTGCCAGCAGCCAACCGTCTGTCACTGAAGCTTTCTTT,CASSQPSVTEAFF
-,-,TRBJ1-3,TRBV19,TGTGCCAGTAGTCCCAGGGGTCTCGGAAACACCATATATTTT,CASSPRGLGNTIYF
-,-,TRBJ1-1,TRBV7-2,TGTGCCAGCAGCCATCTTCCTTCAACGAACACTGAAGCTTTCTTT,CASSHLPSTNTEAFF
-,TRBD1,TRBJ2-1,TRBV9,TGTGCCAGCAGTCCTAACAGGGGTTACAATGAGCAGTTCTTC,CASSPNRGYNEQFF
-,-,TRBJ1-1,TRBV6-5,TGTGCCAGCACAGGGTACAACACTGAAGCTTTCTTT,CASTGYNTEAFF
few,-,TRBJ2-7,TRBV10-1,TGCGCCAGCAGTGAGCTGGGCCCTAGCTCCTACGAGCAGTACTTC,CASSELGPSSYEQYF
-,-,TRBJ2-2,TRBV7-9,TGTGCCAGCAGCTTAGGCCCCGGTGGGAACACCGGGGAGCTGTTTTTT,CASSLGPGGNTGELFF
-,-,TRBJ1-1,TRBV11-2,TGTGCCAGCAGCTTAGCCAGGAACACTGAAGCTTTCTTT,CASSLARNTEAFF
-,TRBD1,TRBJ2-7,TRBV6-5,TGTGCCAGCAGTAAACCGGGACAGGGTTCTTCCGAGCAGTACTTC,CASSKPGQGSSEQYF
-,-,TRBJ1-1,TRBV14,TGTGCCAGCAGCCAAGGAATCTACAGGCGAGCTGAAGCTTTCTTT,CASSQGIYRRAEAFF
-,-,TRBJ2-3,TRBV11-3,TGTGCCAGCAGCCCTTCGCTCTTGAGGGGATCTAGCACAGATACGCAGTATTTT,CASSPSLLRGSSTDTQYF
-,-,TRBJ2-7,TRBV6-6,TGTGCCAGCTCCCCAGGGGTGGACGAGCAGTACTTC,CASSPGVDEQYF
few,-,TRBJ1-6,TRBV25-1,TGTGCCAGCAGTGACAGGGATTTTAATTCACCCCTCCACTTT,CASSDRDFNSPLHF
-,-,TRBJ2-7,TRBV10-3,TGTGCCATCAGCCGGGGGGACAGTTACTACGAGCAGTACTTC,CAISRGDSYYEQYF
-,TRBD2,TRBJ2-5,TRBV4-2,TGTGCCAGCAGCCAAGAATTGGCTAGCGGGGTGATACAAGAGACCCAGTACTTC,CASSQELASGVIQETQYF
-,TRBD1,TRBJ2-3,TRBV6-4,TGTGCCAGCAGTGATCAGGGGGCGCCCCAGTATTTT,CASSDQGAPQYF
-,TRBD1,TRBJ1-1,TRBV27,TGTGCCAGCAGTCGACAGGGGTCTCACACTGAAGCTTTCTTT,CASSRQGSHTEAFF
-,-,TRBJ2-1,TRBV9,TGTGCCAGCAGCGCCGGGACCTCCTGGGCCAATGAGCAGTTCTTC,CASSAGTSWANEQFF
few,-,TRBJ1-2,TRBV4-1,TGCGCCAGCAGCCAAGTTAGGGATAACTATGGCTACACCTTC,CASSQVRDNYGYTF
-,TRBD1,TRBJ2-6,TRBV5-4,TGTGCCAGCAGCTGGGGACAGGGTCTGTACTCTGGGGCCAACGTCCTGACTTTC,CASSWGQGLYSGANVLTF
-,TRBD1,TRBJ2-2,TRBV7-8,TGTGCCAGCAGCGACAACAGGGGGTGGGGCACCGGGGAGCTGTTTTTT,CASSDNRGWGTGELFF
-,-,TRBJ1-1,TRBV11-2,TGTGCCAGCAGACCGATCCGGCGGGGGTTTAACACTGAAGCTTTCTTT,CASRPIRRGFNTEAFF
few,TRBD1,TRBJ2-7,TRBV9,TGTGCCAGTGGACAGGGGGCTTTTTACGAGCAGTACTTC,CASGQGAFYEQYF
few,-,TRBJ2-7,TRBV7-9,TGTGCCAGCAGTCAATTAGGACAGTACGAGCAGTACTTC,CASSQLGQYEQYF
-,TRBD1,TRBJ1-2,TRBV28,TGTGCCAGCAGTTTAATATCGGGGACAGTCCAGGGCTACACCTTC,CASSLISGTVQGYTF
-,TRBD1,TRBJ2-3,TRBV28,TGTCAGTGTGGGGACAGGGGCACAGATACGCAGTATTTT,CQCGDRGTDTQYF
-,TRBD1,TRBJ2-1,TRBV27,TGTGCCAGCAGTGCCCGACAGGGTTGGAATAACAATGAGCAGTTCTTC,CASSARQGWNNNEQFF
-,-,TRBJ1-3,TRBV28,TGTGCCAGCAGTTTTTCGATTAACCCGGGGAACACCATATATTTT,CASSFSINPGNTIYF
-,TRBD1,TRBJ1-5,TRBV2,TGTGCCAGCAGTGATGGACCAGGGGGCTTTAGCAATCAGCCCCAGCATTTT,CASSDGPGGFSNQPQHF
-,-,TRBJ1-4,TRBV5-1,TGCGCCAGCAGCCGCGGCGGGGCGGCTAATGAAAAACTGTTTTTT,CASSRGGAANEKLFF
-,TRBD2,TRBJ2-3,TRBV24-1,TGTGCCACCGCTTTGAGCGGGGGGTCCGGGGATACGCAGTATTTT,CATALSGGSGDTQYF
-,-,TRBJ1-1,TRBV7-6,TGTGCCAGCACTCCGCTGGCAGGGGCCGGGCTGAACACTGAAGCTTTCTTT,CASTPLAGAGLNTEAFF